This T cell receptor (beta chain) was recovered during a study of T cell responses to AZD1222 COVID-19 vaccine. Study-level points and caveats: CD4 TCRs associated with vaccination spanned spike, dominating at 160-218 and 743-854.

For this clone: The antigen remains unidentified.

Assay used: immunoSEQ multiplex PCR; TCRdb lists only in-frame clones, some missing. The table includes about 120,000 clones, about 85% detected once. V shed 5 bases and J shed 0 bases, with 16 bases lying between them. The CDR3 has 16 residues. In germline, CDR1 is SGHVS, CDR2 FQNEAQ. This specimen was peripheral blood, taken 28 days after the second AZD1222 dose. The origin of this receptor is an adult who received the AZD1222 COVID-19 vaccine. This chain joins TRBV7-8 and TRBJ1-1, with D possibly matching TRBD1 (5 bases). The CDR3 DNA follows: TGTGCCAGCAGCCCCACTGTGGGGGTAATGAACACTGAAGCTTTCTTT. This encodes CASSPTVGVMNTEAFF.